Presented here are 16 T cell receptor beta chains from one specimen sequenced in a study of blood T cell repertoires in COVID-19. Generated by immunoSEQ multiplex PCR, the TCRdb table keeps only in-frame clones and is missing some. The sample carries 110,000 to 150,000 clones, 80% to 85% recorded once. What was sequenced was peripheral blood. All receptors come from a human donor in a cohort sampled during active COVID-19.

The chain recombines TRBV5-1 with TRBJ2-3, with 11 bases lining up with TRBD2. Losses at the gene ends were 4 bases for V and 1 base for J; bases not matched to a gene: 5. Germline CDR1 SGHRS, CDR2 YFSETQ. This CDR3 contains 16 residues. CDR3 amino acids: CASSLSGGVGTDTQYF. CDR3 in DNA: TGCGCCAGCAGCCTTAGCGGGGGGGTTGGCACAGATACGCAGTATTTT.

This clone was detected a few times. V usage is TRBV23-1 and J usage is TRBJ2-4, with 11 bases that match TRBD2. TRBV23-1 is designated an ORF whose function remains uncertain. The ends lost 6 bases at V and 0 bases at J; junction bases unmatched: 7. The CDR3 sequence is 17 residues long. In DNA, the CDR3 is TGCGCCAGCAGCCTTCGGACTAGCGGGTTAGCCAAAAACATTCAGTACTTC. It encodes CASSLRTSGLAKNIQYF.

This clone appeared once. The chain combines TRBV7-3 with TRBJ2-1, with D tentatively TRBD2 (6 bases). The CDR3 is 15 amino acids. Germline values: CDR1 SGHTA, CDR2 FQGTGA. V was cut by 2 bases and J by 4 bases, with 12 bases left in between. The CDR3 here is CASSLGASAYNEQFF. Here the CDR3 DNA reads TGTGCCAGCAGCTTAGGGGCTAGCGCGTACAATGAGCAGTTCTTC.

This rearrangement joins TRBV5-4 to TRBJ1-1, with D possibly being TRBD1 (6 bases). The V end lost 6 bases, the J end lost 2 bases, and 14 bases lay between the germline ends. The V gene's germline CDR1 is SGHNT and CDR2 YYREEE (reference sequence). The CDR3 is 14 amino acids. CDR3 DNA: TGTGCCAGCATCCAAGCGGGGGGCAACACTGAAGCTTTCTTT. It translates to CASIQAGGNTEAFF.

V gene TRBV5-1 combines with J gene TRBJ1-2; unclear D gene. The germline gives CDR1 SGHRS, CDR2 YFSETQ. This CDR3 contains 16 residues. V lost 0 bases to trimming and J lost 4 bases, with 16 bases between them. The CDR3 spells CASSLDVAGGSYGYTF. The CDR3 DNA reads TGCGCCAGCAGCTTGGACGTAGCCGGTGGATCCTATGGCTACACCTTC.

The rearrangement links TRBV6-5 to TRBJ1-1; D may be TRBD1 (5 bases). The V gene lost 0 bases and the J gene lost 5 bases, with 10 bases spanning the gap. Looked up from germline, CDR1 is MNHEY and CDR2 is SVGAGI. This CDR3 contains 14 residues. CDR3 coding DNA: TGTGCCAGCAGTTACTCGAGCGGGGCAACTGAAGCTTTCTTT. It translates to CASSYSSGATEAFF.

V usage is TRBV28 and J usage is TRBJ1-4, with D tentatively TRBD1 (6 bases). The ends were cut back, 0 bases at V and 3 bases at J, with 8 bases in the middle. The germline V gene has CDR1 MDHEN and CDR2 SYDVKM. This CDR3 is 15 amino acids long. This chain's CDR3 is CASSLWGAANEKLFF. The CDR3 coding sequence is TGTGCCAGCAGTTTATGGGGGGCCGCTAATGAAAAACTGTTTTTT.

The chain is built from TRBV6-5 and TRBJ1-3; D gene uncertain. The V gene lost 6 bases and the J gene lost 4 bases, with 13 bases spanning the gap. The germline CDR1 and CDR2 sequences are MNHEY and SVGAGI. The CDR3 has 14 residues. CDR3 nucleotide sequence: TGTGCCAGCAGCACCCCGCAGCGCGGAAACACCATATATTTT. It encodes CASSTPQRGNTIYF.

This clone was observed a single time. This chain uses TRBV3-1 (or the pseudogene TRBV3-2) with TRBJ2-7; D gene uncertain. V gave up 4 bases and J gave up 2 bases, with 6 bases separating them. The germline gives CDR1 LGHDT, CDR2 YNNKEL (reference sequence). This CDR3 region has 12 residues. CDR3 sequence reads: CASSLSTYEQYF. The CDR3, as DNA: TGTGCCAGCAGCCTGTCCACCTACGAGCAGTACTTC.

The J gene is TRBJ1-1, the V gene TRBV19, with a tentative D call TRBD1 (6 bases). This CDR3 region has 14 residues. CDR1 is LNHDA and CDR2 is SQIVND in the germline V gene (reference sequence). Between the trimmed V and J ends, which lost 5 bases and 0 bases, there was a span of 10 bases. The CDR3 nucleotides read TGTGCCAGTAGTCCAGGGGTAATGAACACTGAAGCTTTCTTT. It is translated as CASSPGVMNTEAFF. Full variable domain (outside the CDR3, taken from reference TRBV19 and TRBJ1-1): DGGITQSPKYLFRKEGQNVTLSCEQNLNHDAMYWYRQDPGQGLRLIYYSQIVNDFQKGDIAEGYSVSREKKESFPLTVTSAQKNPTAFYLCASSPGVMNTEAFFGQGTRLTVV.

V is TRBV19 and J is TRBJ2-3, with 12 bases aligning to TRBD1. CDR1 and CDR2 from the germline V gene are LNHDA and SQIVND (reference sequence). The CDR3 totals 17 residues. Germline trimming cut 3 bases from V and 4 bases from J; bases unmatched to any gene: 8. The CDR3 DNA follows: TGTGCCAGTAGTATCGGATGGGGACAGGGGGCCGCAGATACGCAGTATTTT. This gives the protein CASSIGWGQGAADTQYF.

The V gene is TRBV5-6, the J gene TRBJ2-7, with a possible D match to TRBD1 (5 bases). The V end lost 1 base, the J end lost 3 bases, and 11 bases lay between the germline ends. Germline-derived CDR1 and CDR2 are SGHDT and YYEEEE. The CDR3 totals 14 residues. Here the CDR3 reads CASSLQGLRYEQYF. In nucleotides, the CDR3 is TGTGCCAGCAGCTTGCAGGGATTGCGCTACGAGCAGTACTTC. The entire variable domain, with the rest obtained from reference TRBV5-6 and TRBJ2-7, is as follows: DAGVTQSPTHLIKTRGQQVTLRCSPKSGHDTVSWYQQALGQGPQFIFQYYEEEERQRGNFPDRFSGHQFPNYSSELNVNALLLGDSALYLCASSLQGLRYEQYFGPGTRLTVT.

The rearrangement uses TRBV27 and TRBJ2-5; 9 positions agree with TRBD2. Germline V gene data show CDR1 as MNHEY and CDR2 as SMNVEV (reference sequence). The V gene end was trimmed by 8 bases and the J gene end by 4 bases; junction bases not matched to a gene: 14. The CDR3 consists of 16 residues. DNA of the CDR3: TGTGCCAGCGGGCGACTAGCGGCGGGTCTCTCAGAGACCCAGTACTTC. Translation: CASGRLAAGLSETQYF.

This clone appeared once. The chain joins TRBV14 to TRBJ1-6; 8 bases are shared with TRBD1. The ends lost 3 bases at V and 0 bases at J; junction bases unmatched: 7. The length of the CDR3 is 18 residues. Germline V gene lookup returns CDR1 SGHDN and CDR2 FVKESK. CDR3 DNA: TGTGCCAGCAGCCACCGGACAGGGACATTCTCCTATAATTCACCCCTCCACTTT. It specifies CASSHRTGTFSYNSPLHF.

V is TRBV11-2 and J is TRBJ2-1, with TRBD2 identical over 10 bases. Germline trimming cut 5 bases from V and 2 bases from J; bases unmatched to any gene: 12. Germline V gene lookup returns CDR1 SGHAT and CDR2 FQNNGV. The CDR3 loop spans 18 amino acids. The CDR3 DNA sequence: TGTGCCAGCAGCCCCACCGACACGAGCGGGGGGGCCTACAATGAGCAGTTCTTC. Protein product: CASSPTDTSGGAYNEQFF.

The chain combines TRBV25-1 with TRBJ1-1; 8 bases are shared with TRBD1. This CDR3 spans 15 amino acids. Trimming took 4 bases from V and 3 from J; bases not matched to a gene: 7. In germline, CDR1 is MGHDK, CDR2 SYGVNS. CDR3 DNA: TGTGCCAGCAGTGGGGGACAGGTGAGAGACACTGAAGCTTTCTTT. This encodes CASSGGQVRDTEAFF. Supplemented by reference TRBV25-1 and TRBJ1-1, the full variable domain reads EADIYQTPRYLVIGTGKKITLECSQTMGHDKMYWYQQDPGMELHLIHYSYGVNSTEKGDLSSESTVSRIRTEHFPLTLESARPSHTSQYLCASSGGQVRDTEAFFGQGTRLTVV.